This entry lists 27 T cell receptor beta chains sequenced from one sample in a study of graft-versus-host responses after intestinal transplantation. TCRdb's copy holds only in-frame clones and misses some; the assay was immunoSEQ multiplex PCR. Found here are about 19,000 clones, more than 80% of them singletons; the top ten hold 1.9%. The material was PBMCs, obtained around 350 days after transplant. The receptors derive from a human patient who received an intestinal transplant, so some T cells may come from the graft donor.

The gene calls are TRBV29-1 and TRBJ1-2; the D is unclear. Per the germline V gene, CDR1 is SQVTM and CDR2 is ANQGSEA. The length of the CDR3 is 11 residues. V was trimmed by 6 bases and J by 1 base, leaving 6 bases between them. CDR3 region: CSVTNNYGYTF. CDR3 sequence (DNA): TGCAGCGTGACAAATAACTATGGCTACACCTTC.

The rearrangement uses TRBV6-5 and TRBJ2-4; D ambiguous. Trimming removed 5 bases from V and 0 bases from J, with 8 bases in between. The CDR3 runs to 14 residues. CDR1 is MNHEY, CDR2 SVGAGI, per germline. Here the CDR3 reads CASSRRIAKNIQYF. The CDR3 coding sequence is TGTGCCAGCAGTAGAAGAATAGCCAAAAACATTCAGTACTTC.

The rearrangement uses TRBV7-2 and TRBJ2-2; 9 nucleotides agree with TRBD2. Trimming cost V 5 bases and J 2 bases; bases outside gene matches: 3. The CDR3 spans 15 residues. CDR1 and CDR2 from the germline V gene are SGHTA and FQGNSA. DNA for the CDR3: TGTGCCAGCAGCCGACTAGCGGCTAACACCGGGGAGCTGTTTTTT. This translates into CASSRLAANTGELFF.

V and J are TRBV2 and TRBJ2-3; 11 bases are a match to TRBD2. This CDR3 is 18 amino acids long. Germline assignment: CDR1 SNHLY and CDR2 FYNNEI. Trimming removed 6 bases from V and 4 bases from J; junction bases left unmatched: 15. CDR3 residues: CASRVAHLLAGASDTQYF. In nucleotides, the CDR3 is TGTGCCAGCAGGGTAGCCCACCTACTAGCGGGAGCCTCAGATACGCAGTATTTT.

This rearrangement joins TRBV4-1 to TRBJ1-1, with D uncertain. V lost 4 bases and J 6 bases, leaving 15 bases between the germline ends. This CDR3 has 14 amino acids. Germline loops: CDR1 MGHRA, CDR2 YSYEKL. In DNA form, the CDR3 reads TGCGCCAGCAGCCCGACGGCCGTTCCCGCTGAAGCTTTCTTT. Its translation is CASSPTAVPAEAFF.

The V gene is TRBV11-3, the J gene TRBJ2-7; no reliable D call. V was trimmed by 8 bases and J by 6 bases, leaving 5 bases between them. The CDR3 contains 9 residues. Germline V gene data show CDR1 as SGHNT and CDR2 as YENEEA. The CDR3 sequence is CASGPEQYF. As DNA, the CDR3 is TGTGCCAGCGGGCCCGAGCAGTACTTC. The full variable domain, in which reference TRBV11-3 and TRBJ2-7 provide the parts outside the CDR3, is EAGVVQSPRYKIIEKKQPVAFWCNPISGHNTLYWYLQNLGQGPELLIRYENEEAVDDSQLPKDRFSAERLKGVDSTLKIQPAELGDSAVYLCASGPEQYFGPGTRLTVT.

This chain joins TRBV11-2 and TRBJ2-5; TRBD2 aligns across 10 bases. Germline V CDR1 and CDR2: SGHAT, FQNNGV. J was trimmed by 5 bases and V by 0 bases; bases with no gene match: 12. The CDR3 is 18 amino acids. For the CDR3, the DNA is TGTGCCAGCAGCTTAGACGGGGGAGCGGGGGGGGCGTTTGAGACCCAGTACTTC. Its protein product is CASSLDGGAGGAFETQYF.

The sample holds one count of this clone. The J gene is TRBJ1-1, the V gene TRBV11-2, with a weak D call TRBD1 (6 bases). Germline CDR1 and CDR2: SGHAT and FQNNGV. The V end lost 1 base, the J end lost 0 bases, and 6 bases lay between the germline ends. The CDR3 runs 14 residues. CDR3 in amino acids: CASSLGQVNTEAFF. For the CDR3, the DNA is TGTGCCAGCAGCTTAGGACAGGTGAACACTGAAGCTTTCTTT.

This sequence joins TRBV5-1 and TRBJ2-3; 11 bases map to TRBD2. The CDR3 has 17 amino acids. Germline V gene data show CDR1 as SGHRS and CDR2 as YFSETQ. J lost 0 bases, V lost 3 bases, and 6 bases had no gene match. The CDR3 is CASSSVTSGISTDTQYF. CDR3 coding DNA: TGCGCCAGCAGCTCCGTGACTAGCGGGATTAGCACAGATACGCAGTATTTT.

The chain is built from TRBV4-2 and TRBJ2-3, with a possible D match to TRBD2 (6 bases). Germline values: CDR1 LGHNA, CDR2 YNFKEQ. With 4 bases removed from V and 0 bases from J, the gap between germline ends came to 17 bases. The CDR3 has 17 residues. The CDR3 reads CASSLAEGSASTDTQYF. In DNA form, the CDR3 reads TGTGCCAGCAGCCTTGCGGAGGGTAGCGCGAGCACAGATACGCAGTATTTT.

The chain combines TRBV11-3 with TRBJ1-5; no clear D gene. With 0 bases removed from V and 6 bases from J, the gap between germline ends came to 6 bases. The CDR3 length is 13 residues. Germline CDR1 and CDR2: SGHNT and YENEEA. CDR3 bases: TGTGCCAGCAGCTTAGATCCTGGTCAGCCCCAGCATTTT. Encoded protein: CASSLDPGQPQHF.

This rearrangement joins TRBV5-1 to TRBJ1-1, with D perhaps TRBD1 (5 bases). The germline CDR1 and CDR2 sequences are SGHRS and YFSETQ. V gave up 4 bases and J gave up 1 base, with 14 bases separating them. The length of the CDR3 is 15 residues. In nucleotides, the CDR3 is TGCGCCAGCAGCGGGGGTTATGGACAGAACACTGAAGCTTTCTTT. Its protein is CASSGGYGQNTEAFF.

This clone was counted once. The chain combines TRBV11-1 with TRBJ2-1, with D possibly matching TRBD2 (5 bases). CDR3 size: 12 residues. V was cut by 2 bases and J by 10 bases, with 9 bases left in between. Per the germline V gene, CDR1 is SGHAT and CDR2 is FQDESV (reference sequence). The DNA of the CDR3 is TGTGCCAGCAGCTTACCCCAGCGGGAGCAGTTCTTC. Translation: CASSLPQREQFF.

The J gene is TRBJ2-1, the V gene TRBV10-2; 9 nucleotides match TRBD1. The V segment lost 4 bases and the J segment 13 bases; nucleotides outside the gene matches: 5. Per the germline V gene, CDR1 is WSHSY and CDR2 is SAAADI. This CDR3 spans 12 amino acids. CDR3 loop: CASSGTGGGQFF. The DNA for the CDR3 is TGCGCCAGCAGTGGCACAGGGGGCGGTCAGTTCTTC.

The chain has TRBV5-6 and TRBJ1-2, with a weak D call TRBD1 (5 bases). V was clipped by 1 base and J by 5 bases, with 15 bases between them. CDR1 is SGHDT, CDR2 YYEEEE, per germline. CDR3 length: 15 residues. The CDR3 nucleotides are TGTGCCAGCAGCTTGTCAGGGTCTCGGCAATATGGCTACACCTTC. Translation gives CASSLSGSRQYGYTF.

This clone was recorded once. This chain joins TRBV5-5 and TRBJ1-5; TRBD1 aligns across 7 bases. The CDR3 contains 14 residues. The V segment lost 4 bases and the J segment 6 bases; nucleotides outside the gene matches: 7. Germline V gene lookup returns CDR1 SGHKS and CDR2 YYEKEE (reference sequence). The DNA for the CDR3 is TGTGCCAGCAGCGCAACAGGGGAGGGTCAGCCCCAGCATTTT. Its protein product is CASSATGEGQPQHF.

V gene TRBV7-3 combines with J gene TRBJ2-5; 8 bases agree with TRBD2. The CDR3 extends over 15 amino acids. Germline V lookup: CDR1 SGHTA, CDR2 FQGTGA. V was pared by 0 bases and J by 1 base, with 1 base of the junction left unmatched. CDR3 nucleotides: TGTGCCAGCAGCTTAACTAGCGGGGCCCAAGAGACCCAGTACTTC. Its translation is CASSLTSGAQETQYF.

This clone appeared once. V gene TRBV11-2 combines with J gene TRBJ2-7; the D gene is possibly TRBD1 (6 bases). CDR1 is SGHAT, CDR2 FQNNGV, per germline. This CDR3 region has 14 residues. V was cut by 6 bases and J by 3 bases, with 15 bases left in between. The CDR3 here is CASRAVTGLYEQYF. CDR3 nucleotide sequence: TGTGCCAGCAGGGCGGTGACAGGTCTCTACGAGCAGTACTTC. The full variable domain, its missing parts supplied by reference TRBV11-2 and TRBJ2-7, is EAGVAQSPRYKIIEKRQSVAFWCNPISGHATLYWYQQILGQGPKLLIQFQNNGVVDDSQLPKDRFSAERLKGVDSTLKIQPAKLEDSAVYLCASRAVTGLYEQYFGPGTRLTVT.

This clone was seen a single time. The chain carries TRBV6-5 and TRBJ2-3; D is possibly TRBD1 (6 bases). CDR1 and CDR2 (germline): MNHEY, SVGAGI. Trimming shortened V by 6 bases and J by 3 bases, and 13 bases separated the two germline ends. This CDR3 spans 14 amino acids. CDR3 amino acids: CASRLSRGTDTQYF. The CDR3 DNA sequence: TGTGCCAGCAGACTTTCTAGGGGGACAGATACGCAGTATTTT.

V usage is TRBV5-6 and J usage is TRBJ1-3; D not certain. V was pared by 1 base and J by 0 bases, with 5 bases between. The CDR3 runs to 14 residues. CDR1 and CDR2 (germline): SGHDT, YYEEEE. The CDR3 is CASSLFDSGNTIYF. CDR3 bases: TGTGCCAGCAGCTTGTTTGACTCTGGAAACACCATATATTTT.

V usage is TRBV5-1 and J usage is TRBJ2-3, with D uncertain. The CDR3 length is 12 residues. Looked up from germline, CDR1 is SGHRS and CDR2 is YFSETQ. Trimming stripped 5 bases from V and 4 bases from J, with 8 bases between. The DNA of the CDR3 is TGCGCCAGCAGGTCAACAGCAGATACGCAGTATTTT. Its protein product is CASRSTADTQYF.

Of note for this clone: The junction departs from germline at one end; a sequencing error may be responsible. Other nucleotide sequences in the sample specify the same CDR3. This chain connects TRBV20-1 to TRBJ1-2; no firm D call. The germline CDR1 and CDR2 sequences are DFQATT and SNEGSKA (reference sequence). The CDR3 length is 11 residues. CDR3 DNA: TGTAGTGCTAGCCCCCGGGGTGGCTACACCTTC. Protein product: CSASPRGGYTF.

This chain joins TRBV6-5 and TRBJ1-5, with D perhaps matching TRBD1 (5 bases). Per germline, CDR1 MNHEY and CDR2 SVGAGI. With 0 bases removed from V and 6 bases from J, the gap between germline ends came to 9 bases. This CDR3 comprises 14 residues. This CDR3 is CASSYSRVGQPQHF. CDR3 sequence (DNA): TGTGCCAGCAGTTACTCCAGGGTAGGTCAGCCCCAGCATTTT.

The rearrangement joins TRBV28 to TRBJ1-2; 7 bases map to TRBD1. With V trimmed by 7 bases and J by 8 bases, 16 bases remained unmatched. The CDR3 consists of 15 residues. Germline CDR1 and CDR2: MDHEN and SYDVKM. The CDR3 sequence is CASTLPIHRTGGYTF. DNA for the CDR3: TGTGCCAGCACCTTACCCATTCACAGGACAGGAGGCTACACCTTC.

This clone is a singleton in its sample. The chain couples TRBV28 to TRBJ2-3; no firm D call. The CDR3 spans 12 residues. V lost 2 bases, J lost 7 bases, and 7 bases lay in between. Germline CDR1 MDHEN, CDR2 SYDVKM. CDR3 nucleotides: TGTGCCAGCAGTTTAGGGGTGCATACGCAGTATTTT. Protein sequence: CASSLGVHTQYF.

This chain uses TRBV6-4 with TRBJ2-3; D is perhaps TRBD2 (6 bases). CDR1 and CDR2 from the germline V gene are MRHNA and SNTAGT. This CDR3 has 16 amino acids. V lost 0 bases and J lost 0, with 10 bases in between. The CDR3 DNA reads TGTGCCAGCAGTGACTCGGCAGGGACTAGCACAGATACGCAGTATTTT. It is translated as CASSDSAGTSTDTQYF.

The chain couples TRBV10-2 to TRBJ2-2, with 8 bases identical to TRBD2. The germline CDR1 and CDR2 sequences are WSHSY and SAAADI. This CDR3 comprises 15 residues. Trimming took 8 bases from V and 4 from J; bases not matched to a gene: 9. The CDR3 loop is CASRGASGPTGELFF. Here the CDR3 DNA reads TGCGCCAGCCGAGGGGCTAGCGGGCCCACCGGGGAGCTGTTTTTT.